The clone carrying this T cell receptor (beta chain) was counted a single time. This record comes from a study of blood T cell repertoires in COVID-19. Study context: Nucleic acid was either cDNA or gDNA, and it came from T cells, B-cell-depleted T cells, or PBMCs.

CDR3 length: 14 amino acids. Germline values: CDR1 LNHNV, CDR2 YYDKDF (reference sequence). V lost 1 base to trimming and J lost 5 bases, with 11 bases between them. TCRdb's copy holds only in-frame clones and misses some; the assay was immunoSEQ multiplex PCR. This table holds fewer than 300,000 clones, around nine tenths found once. Sequenced: PBMCs or T cells enriched from blood (not recorded which). The chain is built from TRBV15 and TRBJ2-5, with D possibly being TRBD2 (6 bases). The receptor was derived from a man aged 35-49 years who had recovered from COVID-19. CDR3 nucleotides: TGTGCCACCAGCAGAGCTGGGAGCGGGGAGACCCAGTACTTC. Its translation is CATSRAGSGETQYF.